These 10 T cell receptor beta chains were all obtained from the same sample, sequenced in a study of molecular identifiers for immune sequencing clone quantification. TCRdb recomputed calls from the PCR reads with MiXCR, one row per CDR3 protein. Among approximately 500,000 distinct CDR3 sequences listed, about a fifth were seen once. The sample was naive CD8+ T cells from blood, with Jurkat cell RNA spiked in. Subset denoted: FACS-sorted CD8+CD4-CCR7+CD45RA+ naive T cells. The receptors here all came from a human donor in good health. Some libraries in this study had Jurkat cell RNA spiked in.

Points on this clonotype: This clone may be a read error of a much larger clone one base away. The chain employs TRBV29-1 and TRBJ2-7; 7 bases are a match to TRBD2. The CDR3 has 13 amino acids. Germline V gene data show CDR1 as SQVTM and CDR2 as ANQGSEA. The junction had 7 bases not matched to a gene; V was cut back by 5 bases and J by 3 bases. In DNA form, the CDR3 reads TGCAGCGTTAGTAGTGGGGGGGGCTACGAGCAGTACTTC. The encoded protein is CSVSSGGGYEQYF.

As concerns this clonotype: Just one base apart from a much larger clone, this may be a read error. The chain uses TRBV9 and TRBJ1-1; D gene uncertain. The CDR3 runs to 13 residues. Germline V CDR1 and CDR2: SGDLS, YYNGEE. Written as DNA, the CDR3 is TGTGCCAGCAGCGTAGACGGAGAAACTGAAGCTTACTTT. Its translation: CASSVDGETEAYF.

DNA for the CDR3: TGTGCCACCAGCGTTGGGACTTTCCCAGAGACCCAGTACTTC. It codes for CATSVGTFPETQYF. This chain uses TRBV15 with TRBJ2-5; possible D gene TRBD2, 6 bases. V gave up 5 bases and J gave up 4 bases, with 14 bases separating them. The CDR3 covers 14 residues. CDR1 is LNHNV and CDR2 is YYDKDF in the germline V gene (reference sequence).

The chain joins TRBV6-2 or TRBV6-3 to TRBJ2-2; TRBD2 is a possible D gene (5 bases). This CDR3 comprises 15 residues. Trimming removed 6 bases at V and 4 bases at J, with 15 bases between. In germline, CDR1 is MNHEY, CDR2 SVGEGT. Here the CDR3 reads CASRELVRVTGELFF. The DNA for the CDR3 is TGTGCCAGCAGAGAGTTAGTGCGGGTCACCGGGGAGCTGTTTTTT.

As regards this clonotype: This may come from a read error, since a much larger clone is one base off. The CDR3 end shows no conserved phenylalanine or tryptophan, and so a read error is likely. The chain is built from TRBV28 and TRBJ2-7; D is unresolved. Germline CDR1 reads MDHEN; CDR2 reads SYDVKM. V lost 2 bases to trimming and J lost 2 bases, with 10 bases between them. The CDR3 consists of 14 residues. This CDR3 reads CASSLGPTPYEQYS. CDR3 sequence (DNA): TGTGCCAGCAGTTTAGGACCGACCCCCTACGAGCAGTACTCC.

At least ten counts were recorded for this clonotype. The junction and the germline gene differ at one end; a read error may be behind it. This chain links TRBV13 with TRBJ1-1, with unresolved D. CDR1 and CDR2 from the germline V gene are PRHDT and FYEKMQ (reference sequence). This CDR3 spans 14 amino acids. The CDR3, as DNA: TGTGCCAGCAGCGTAGGCACAGCGAACACTGAAGCTTTCTTT. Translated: CASSVGTANTEAFF.

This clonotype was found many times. The CDR3, as DNA: TGCAGTGCTAATCACCCGGGACTAGCGGGAAGAACAGATACGCAGTATTTT. This gives the protein CSANHPGLAGRTDTQYF. The J gene is TRBJ2-3, the V gene TRBV20-1; TRBD2 matches 13 bases. J was trimmed by 3 bases and V by 4 bases; bases with no gene match: 10. Germline V gene data show CDR1 as DFQATT and CDR2 as SNEGSKA (reference sequence). The CDR3 is 17 amino acids.

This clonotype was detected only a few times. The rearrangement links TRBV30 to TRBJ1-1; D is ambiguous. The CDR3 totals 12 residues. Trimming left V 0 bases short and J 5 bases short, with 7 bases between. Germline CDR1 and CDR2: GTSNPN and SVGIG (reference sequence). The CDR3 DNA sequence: TGTGCCTGGAGTGTAGTTAGGACTGAAGCTTTCTTT. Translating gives CAWSVVRTEAFF.

CDR3 nucleotides: TGTGCCAGCAGCGCGGAGGGGGAGGACACAGATACGCAGTATTTT. Translating it yields CASSAEGEDTDTQYF. The V and J genes are TRBV9 and TRBJ2-3; TRBD1 or TRBD2 may be the D gene (6 bases each). The germline V gene has CDR1 SGDLS and CDR2 YYNGEE. V lost 3 bases, J lost 2 bases, and 13 bases lay in between. This CDR3 has 15 residues.

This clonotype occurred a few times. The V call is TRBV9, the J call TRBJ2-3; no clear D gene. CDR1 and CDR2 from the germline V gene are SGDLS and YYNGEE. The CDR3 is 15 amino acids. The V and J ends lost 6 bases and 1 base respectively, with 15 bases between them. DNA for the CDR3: TGTGCCAGCACCGTCGCTAGTGATGGCACAGATACGCAGTATTTT. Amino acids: CASTVASDGTDTQYF.